This T cell receptor (beta chain) was identified in a study of blood T cell repertoires in COVID-19. Study background: Spain, Italy and the United States supplied samples that represented acute and convalescent COVID-19. PBMCs, B-cell-depleted T cells, or T cells were the source of the cDNA or gDNA that made up the material.

This CDR3 has 13 residues. Trimming shortened V by 0 bases and J by 5 bases, and 4 bases separated the two germline ends. The V gene's germline CDR1 is SEHNR and CDR2 FQNEAQ (reference sequence). Per the original data handling: Researchers report that nucleated cell counts were estimated from reference gene primer amplification. Here immunoSEQ multiplex PCR was the method, and the copy in TCRdb shows in-frame clones only, minus some. V, J and clone size reflect that table, while D and trimming were determined from the DNA. Found here are 120,000 or so clones, 85% to 90% of them singletons; the top ten hold 0.88%.

V and J are TRBV7-9 and TRBJ1-4, with unresolved D. The sequenced sample was peripheral blood. The sequence was collected from a woman in her forties or fifties with active or convalescent COVID-19. The CDR3 DNA follows: TGTGCCAGCAGCTTAGCCCCGAATGAAAAACTGTTTTTT. Amino acid sequence: CASSLAPNEKLFF.